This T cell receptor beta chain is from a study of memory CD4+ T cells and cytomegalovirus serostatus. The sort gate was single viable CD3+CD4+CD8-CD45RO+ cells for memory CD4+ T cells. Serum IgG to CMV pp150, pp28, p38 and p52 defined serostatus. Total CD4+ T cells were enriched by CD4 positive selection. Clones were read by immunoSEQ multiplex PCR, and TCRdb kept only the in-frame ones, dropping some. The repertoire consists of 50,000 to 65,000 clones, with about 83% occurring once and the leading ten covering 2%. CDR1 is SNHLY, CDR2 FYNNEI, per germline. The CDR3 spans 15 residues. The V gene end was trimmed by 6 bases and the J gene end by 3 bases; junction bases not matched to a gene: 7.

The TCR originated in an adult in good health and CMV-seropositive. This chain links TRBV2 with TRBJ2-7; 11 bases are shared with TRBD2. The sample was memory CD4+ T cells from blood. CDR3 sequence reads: CASRPFTSGSYEQYF. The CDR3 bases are TGTGCCAGCAGACCCTTCACTAGCGGGAGCTACGAGCAGTACTTC.